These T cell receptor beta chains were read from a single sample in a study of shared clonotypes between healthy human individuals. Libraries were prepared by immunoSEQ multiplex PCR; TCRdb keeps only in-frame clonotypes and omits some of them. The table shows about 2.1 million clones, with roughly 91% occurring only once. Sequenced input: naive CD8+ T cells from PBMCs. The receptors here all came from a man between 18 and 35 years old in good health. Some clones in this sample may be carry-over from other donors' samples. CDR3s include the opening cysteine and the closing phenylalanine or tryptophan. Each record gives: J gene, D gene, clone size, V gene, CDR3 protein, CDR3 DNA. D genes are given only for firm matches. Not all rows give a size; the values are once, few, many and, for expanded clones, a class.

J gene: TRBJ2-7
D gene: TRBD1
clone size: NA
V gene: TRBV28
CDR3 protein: CASRQGWGYEQYF
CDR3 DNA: TGTGCCAGCCGACAGGGATGGGGCTACGAGCAGTACTTC

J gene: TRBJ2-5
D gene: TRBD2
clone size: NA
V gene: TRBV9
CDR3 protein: CASSVGVAGDQETQYF
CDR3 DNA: TGTGCCAGCAGCGTAGGGGTAGCGGGAGACCAAGAGACCCAGTACTTC

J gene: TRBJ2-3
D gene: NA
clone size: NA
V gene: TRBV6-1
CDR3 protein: CASNRVDRPDTQYF
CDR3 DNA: TGTGCCAGCAACCGCGTCGACAGGCCAGATACGCAGTATTTT

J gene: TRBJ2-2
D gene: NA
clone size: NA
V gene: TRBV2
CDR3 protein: CASRVYIGELFF
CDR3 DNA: TGTGCCAGCAGAGTCTACATCGGGGAGCTGTTTTTT

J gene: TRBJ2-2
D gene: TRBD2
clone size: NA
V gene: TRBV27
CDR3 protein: CASSLLPGGTGELFF
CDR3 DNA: TGTGCCAGCAGTTTATTACCGGGAGGAACCGGGGAGCTGTTTTTT

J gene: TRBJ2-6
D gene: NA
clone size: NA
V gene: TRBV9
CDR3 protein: CASSLRREEDSGANVLTF
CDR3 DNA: TGTGCCAGCAGCCTGCGTAGGGAGGAAGACTCTGGGGCCAACGTCCTGACTTTC

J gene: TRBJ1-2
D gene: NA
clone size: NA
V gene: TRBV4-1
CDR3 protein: CASSPGRGANYGYTF
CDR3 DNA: TGCGCCAGCAGCCCGGGAAGAGGGGCCAACTATGGCTACACCTTC

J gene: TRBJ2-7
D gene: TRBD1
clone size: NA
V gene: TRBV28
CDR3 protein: CASSWKGALPSSYEQYF
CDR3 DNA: TGTGCCAGCAGTTGGAAGGGGGCGCTTCCCAGCTCCTACGAGCAGTACTTC

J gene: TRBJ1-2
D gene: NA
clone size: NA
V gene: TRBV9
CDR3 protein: CASSVVGGRNYGYTF
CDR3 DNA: TGTGCCAGCAGCGTAGTAGGTGGCAGAAACTATGGCTACACCTTC

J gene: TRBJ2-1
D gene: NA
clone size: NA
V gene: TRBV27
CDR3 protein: CASSLYAGNSYNEQFF
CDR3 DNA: TGTGCCAGCAGTTTATATGCGGGAAACTCCTACAATGAGCAGTTCTTC

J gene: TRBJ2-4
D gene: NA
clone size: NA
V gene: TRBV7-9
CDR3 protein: CASSFGGPKNIQYF
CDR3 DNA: TGTGCCAGCAGCTTTGGGGGACCCAAAAACATTCAGTACTTC

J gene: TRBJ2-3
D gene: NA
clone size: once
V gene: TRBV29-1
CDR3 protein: CSMSTSTDSTDTQYF
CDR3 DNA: TGCAGCATGTCCACTAGCACCGACAGCACAGATACGCAGTATTTT

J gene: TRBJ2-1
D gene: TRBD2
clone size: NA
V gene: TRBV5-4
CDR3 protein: CASRDPSGEQFF
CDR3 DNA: TGTGCCAGCAGGGATCCTAGCGGTGAGCAGTTCTTC

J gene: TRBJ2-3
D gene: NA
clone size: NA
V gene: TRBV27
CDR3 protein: CASSLDFPDTQYF
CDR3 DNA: TGTGCCAGCAGTTTGGACTTTCCAGATACGCAGTATTTT

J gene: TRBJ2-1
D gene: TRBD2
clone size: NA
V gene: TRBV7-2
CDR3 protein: CATRASGYNEQFF
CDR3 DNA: TGTGCCACCCGGGCTAGCGGGTACAATGAGCAGTTCTTC

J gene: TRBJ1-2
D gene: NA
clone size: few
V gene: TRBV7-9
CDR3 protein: CASSPGRNYGYTF
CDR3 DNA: TGTGCCAGCAGCCCCGGGCGCAACTATGGCTACACCTTC

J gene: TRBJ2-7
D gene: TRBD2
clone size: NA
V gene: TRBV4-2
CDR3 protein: CASSQDTSGSSYEQYF
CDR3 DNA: TGTGCCAGCAGCCAAGATACTAGCGGAAGCTCCTACGAGCAGTACTTC

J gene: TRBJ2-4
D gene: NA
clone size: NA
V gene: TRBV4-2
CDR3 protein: CASSQEANIQYF
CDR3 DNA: TGTGCCAGCAGCCAAGAAGCGAACATTCAGTACTTC

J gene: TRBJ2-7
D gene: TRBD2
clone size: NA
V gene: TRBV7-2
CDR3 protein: CASSFGAGGPYEQYF
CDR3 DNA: TGTGCCAGCAGCTTTGGAGCGGGAGGGCCTTACGAGCAGTACTTC

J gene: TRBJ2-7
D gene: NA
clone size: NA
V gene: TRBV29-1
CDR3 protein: CSVESGSAREQYF
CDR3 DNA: TGCAGCGTTGAATCCGGGTCCGCACGGGAGCAGTACTTC

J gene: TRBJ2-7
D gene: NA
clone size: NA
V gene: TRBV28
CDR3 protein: CASSLFRASPYEQYF
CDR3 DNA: TGTGCCAGCAGTTTATTCAGGGCATCTCCTTACGAGCAGTACTTC

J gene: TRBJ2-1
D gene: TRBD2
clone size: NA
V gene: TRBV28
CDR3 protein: CASSLRGGSYNEQFF
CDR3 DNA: TGTGCCAGCAGTTTGCGGGGGGGCTCCTACAATGAGCAGTTCTTC

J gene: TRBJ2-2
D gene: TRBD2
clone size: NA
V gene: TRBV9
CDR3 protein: CASSLTVAGQGAGELFF
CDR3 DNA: TGTGCCAGCAGCCTGACGGTAGCGGGCCAGGGTGCCGGGGAGCTGTTTTTT

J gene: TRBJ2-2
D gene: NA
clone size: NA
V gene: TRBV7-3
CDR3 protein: CASSSGTGELFF
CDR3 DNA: TGTGCCAGCAGCTCAGGCACCGGGGAGCTGTTTTTT

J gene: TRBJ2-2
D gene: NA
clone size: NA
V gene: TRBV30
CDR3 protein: CAWREFGGNTGELFF
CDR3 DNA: TGTGCCTGGAGGGAATTTGGGGGTAACACCGGGGAGCTGTTTTTT

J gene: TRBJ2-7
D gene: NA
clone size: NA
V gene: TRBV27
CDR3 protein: CASSLSETYEQYF
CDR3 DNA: TGTGCCAGCAGTCTCTCCGAGACCTACGAGCAGTACTTC

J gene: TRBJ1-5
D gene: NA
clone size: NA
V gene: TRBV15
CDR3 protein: CATGPGTGRESNQPQHF
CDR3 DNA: TGTGCCACTGGCCCAGGGACGGGGCGGGAGAGCAATCAGCCCCAGCATTTT

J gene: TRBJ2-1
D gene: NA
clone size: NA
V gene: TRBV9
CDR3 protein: CASSENPGSVNNEQFF
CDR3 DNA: TGTGCCAGCAGCGAGAACCCCGGGAGTGTCAACAATGAGCAGTTCTTC

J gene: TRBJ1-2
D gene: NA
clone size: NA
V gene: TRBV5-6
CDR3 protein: CASSFGTGAPDGYTF
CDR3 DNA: TGTGCCAGCAGCTTTGGTACGGGGGCCCCTGATGGCTACACCTTC

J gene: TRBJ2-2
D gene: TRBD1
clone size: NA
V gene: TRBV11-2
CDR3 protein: CASSSRDRQGGELFF
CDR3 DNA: TGTGCCAGCAGCTCCCGGGACAGGCAAGGCGGGGAGCTGTTTTTT

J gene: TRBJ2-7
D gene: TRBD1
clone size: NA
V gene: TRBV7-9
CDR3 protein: CASSPRQGYEQYF
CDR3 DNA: TGTGCCAGCAGTCCCCGACAGGGCTACGAGCAGTACTTC

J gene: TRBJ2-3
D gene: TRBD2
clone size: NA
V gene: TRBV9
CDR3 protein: CASSVAGGRISSTDTQYF
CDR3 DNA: TGTGCCAGCAGCGTAGCCGGCGGGAGGATCTCTAGCACAGATACGCAGTATTTT

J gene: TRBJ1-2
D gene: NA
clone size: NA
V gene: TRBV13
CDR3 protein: CASSLVGSFYGYTF
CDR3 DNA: TGTGCCAGCAGCTTAGTTGGCAGCTTCTATGGCTACACCTTC

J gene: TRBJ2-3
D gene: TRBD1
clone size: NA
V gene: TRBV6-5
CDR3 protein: CASMTGQGVYF
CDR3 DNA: TGTGCCAGCATGACGGGACAGGGGGTGTATTTT

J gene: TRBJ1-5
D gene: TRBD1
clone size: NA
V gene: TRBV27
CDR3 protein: CASSPDRGSNQPQHF
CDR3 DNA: TGTGCCAGCAGCCCGGACAGGGGATCCAATCAGCCCCAGCATTTT

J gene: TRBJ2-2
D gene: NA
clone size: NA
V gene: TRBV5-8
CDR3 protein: CASSLSRGHPNTGELFF
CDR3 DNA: TGTGCCAGCAGCTTGTCCCGGGGTCACCCGAACACCGGGGAGCTGTTTTTT

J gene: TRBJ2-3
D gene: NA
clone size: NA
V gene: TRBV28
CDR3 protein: CASSLGKNTDTQYF
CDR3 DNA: TGTGCCAGCAGTTTGGGAAAGAACACAGATACGCAGTATTTT

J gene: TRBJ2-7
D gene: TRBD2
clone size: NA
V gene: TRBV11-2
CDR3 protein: CASSLPPSGRHEQYF
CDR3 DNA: TGTGCCAGCAGCTTACCACCTAGCGGGAGACACGAGCAGTACTTC

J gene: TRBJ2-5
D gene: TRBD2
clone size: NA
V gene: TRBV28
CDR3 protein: CASSFGSGSPETQYF
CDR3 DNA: TGTGCCAGCAGTTTCGGTAGCGGGAGTCCCGAGACCCAGTACTTC

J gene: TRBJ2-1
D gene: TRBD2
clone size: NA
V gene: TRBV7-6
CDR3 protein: CASSLRTAGASEWNAYNEQFF
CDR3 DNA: TGTGCCAGCAGCTTACGGACGGCGGGAGCTTCTGAATGGAACGCCTACAATGAGCAGTTCTTC

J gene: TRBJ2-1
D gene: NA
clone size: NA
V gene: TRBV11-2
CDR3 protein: CASSLVAGRSSYNEQFF
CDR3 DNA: TGTGCCAGCAGCTTAGTGGCGGGCCGAAGCTCCTACAATGAGCAGTTCTTC

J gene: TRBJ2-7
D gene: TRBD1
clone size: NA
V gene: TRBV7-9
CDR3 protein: CASSPPLEMAGGYEQYF
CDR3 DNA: TGTGCCAGCAGCCCACCCCTGGAGATGGCAGGGGGCTACGAGCAGTACTTC

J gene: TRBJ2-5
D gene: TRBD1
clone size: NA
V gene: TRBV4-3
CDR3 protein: CASSQDTGGAPKTQYF
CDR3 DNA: TGCGCCAGCAGCCAAGACACAGGGGGCGCCCCGAAGACCCAGTACTTC

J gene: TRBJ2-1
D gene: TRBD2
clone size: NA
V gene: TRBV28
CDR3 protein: CASRVRLAGGRNEQFF
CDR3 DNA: TGTGCCAGCAGGGTAAGACTAGCGGGAGGGCGGAATGAGCAGTTCTTC

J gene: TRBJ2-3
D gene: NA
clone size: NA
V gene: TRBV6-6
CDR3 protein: CASSLVGTDTQYF
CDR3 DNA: TGTGCCAGCAGTTTGGTAGGCACAGATACGCAGTATTTT

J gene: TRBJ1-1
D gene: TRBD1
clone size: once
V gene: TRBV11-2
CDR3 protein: CASSDDRGYNTEAFF
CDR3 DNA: TGTGCCAGCAGCGATGACAGGGGGTATAACACTGAAGCTTTCTTT

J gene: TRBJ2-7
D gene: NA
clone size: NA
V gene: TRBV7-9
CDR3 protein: CASSQTRDQRRYEQYF
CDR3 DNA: TGTGCCAGCAGCCAGACTAGGGATCAGCGCCGCTACGAGCAGTACTTC

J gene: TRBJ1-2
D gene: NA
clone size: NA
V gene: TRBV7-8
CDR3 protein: CASSLAFPSAYGYTF
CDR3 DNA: TGTGCCAGCAGCTTAGCGTTTCCCAGCGCTTATGGCTACACCTTC

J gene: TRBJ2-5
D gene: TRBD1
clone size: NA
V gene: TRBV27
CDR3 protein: CASSLTGFPSETQYF
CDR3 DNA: TGTGCCAGCAGTCTGACAGGGTTTCCAAGTGAGACCCAGTACTTC

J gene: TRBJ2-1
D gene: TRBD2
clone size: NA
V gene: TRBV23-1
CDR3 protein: CASSPPGGLAGASNEQFF
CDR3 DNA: TGCGCCAGCAGTCCCCCCGGAGGACTAGCGGGGGCCTCCAATGAGCAGTTCTTC

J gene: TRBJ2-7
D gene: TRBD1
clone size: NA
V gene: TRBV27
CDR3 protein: CASSSILRQGKYEQYF
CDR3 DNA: TGTGCCAGCAGTTCCATTCTCAGACAGGGAAAATACGAGCAGTACTTC

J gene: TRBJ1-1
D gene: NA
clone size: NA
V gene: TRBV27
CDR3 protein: CASSSRGGEGTEAFF
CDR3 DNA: TGTGCCAGCAGTTCCCGGGGCGGGGAGGGGACTGAAGCTTTCTTT